Presented here are 18 T cell receptor beta chains from one specimen sequenced in a study of shared clonotypes between healthy human individuals. The protocol was immunoSEQ multiplex PCR, while the TCRdb copy is restricted to in-frame clones and leaves out a portion. The repertoire has some 500,000 clones, around 96% of them found once; the top ten carry 0.055% to 0.075%. Sample: naive CD4+ T cells sorted from blood. As for subset: CD45RA+ positively selected. These receptor sequences come from a woman in her twenties or thirties in good health.

The rearrangement uses TRBV18 and TRBJ1-2; the match to TRBD1 covers 10 bases. This CDR3 contains 15 residues. J lost 4 bases, V lost 5 bases, and 7 bases had no gene match. The germline gives CDR1 KGHSH, CDR2 LQKENI. This CDR3 reads CASSAGTGVFYGYTF. CDR3 DNA: TGTGCCAGCTCAGCTGGGACAGGGGTTTTCTATGGCTACACCTTC.

This chain links TRBV18 with TRBJ2-1; 7 bases match TRBD2. The V gene's germline CDR1 is KGHSH and CDR2 LQKENI. The CDR3 is made up of 16 amino acids. Germline trimming cut 5 bases from V and 4 bases from J; bases unmatched to any gene: 11. DNA for the CDR3: TGTGCCAGCTCAGAACTGGCGGGGGAGGGATACAATGAGCAGTTCTTC. It is translated as CASSELAGEGYNEQFF.

Comments on this clone: The CDR3 end shows no conserved phenylalanine or tryptophan, and so a read error is likely. The DNA is omitted, as the CDR3 cannot be located on it reliably, and the CDR3 follows TCRdb's listing. V and J are TRBV21-1 and TRBJ2-7. TRBV21-1 has pseudogene status. With termini counted, the CDR3 has 13 amino acids. CDR3 residues: CASSSTRVRRAVL.

The chain has TRBV7-9 and TRBJ2-3; D is unclear. The CDR3 is 13 amino acids. Germline values: CDR1 SEHNR, CDR2 FQNEAQ (reference sequence). V lost 7 bases to trimming and J lost 6 bases, with 14 bases between them. The CDR3 sequence is CASTRSQADTQYF. The CDR3 bases are TGTGCCAGCACCCGGTCCCAGGCGGATACGCAGTATTTT.

Here the CDR3 reads CASRAAGAGEKLFF. The CDR3 nucleotides read TGTGCCAGCAGGGCCGCGGGGGCGGGAGAAAAACTGTTTTTT. The J gene is TRBJ1-4, the V gene TRBV27; a possible D gene is TRBD1 (6 bases). The germline V gene has CDR1 MNHEY and CDR2 SMNVEV (reference sequence). CDR3 length equals 14 residues. V lost 6 bases to trimming and J lost 8 bases, with 16 bases between them.

CDR3 sequence (DNA): TGTGCCATCAGCCCCGGGACTAGCGGAACCAATGAGCAGTTCTTC. It encodes CAISPGTSGTNEQFF. The gene calls are TRBV10-3 and TRBJ2-1, with 11 bases lining up with TRBD2. Germline V gene data show CDR1 as ENHRY and CDR2 as SYGVKD. Trimming at V came to 6 bases and at J to 6 bases, leaving 7 bases not matched to a gene. The CDR3 is 15 amino acids.

The rearrangement joins TRBV7-9 to TRBJ2-7; TRBD2 matches 7 bases. The V and J ends lost 1 base and 4 bases, in that order; junction bases with no gene match: 1. Germline CDR1 reads SEHNR; CDR2 reads FQNEAQ (reference sequence). CDR3 length: 13 amino acids. Here the CDR3 DNA reads TGTGCCAGCAGCTTAGGTAGCGGGTACGAGCAGTACTTC. Its protein is CASSLGSGYEQYF.

This clone was seen only a few times. The chain couples TRBV27 to TRBJ1-1, with D uncertain. Germline-derived CDR1 and CDR2 are MNHEY and SMNVEV (reference sequence). The CDR3 runs 13 residues. V shed 4 bases and J shed 5 bases, with 11 bases lying between them. The CDR3 loop reads CASSSPRRTEAFF. The CDR3 coding sequence is TGTGCCAGCAGTTCTCCCCGCAGGACTGAAGCTTTCTTT.

The chain has TRBV19 and TRBJ2-2; D may be TRBD1 or TRBD2 (5 bases each). In germline, CDR1 is LNHDA, CDR2 SQIVND (reference sequence). This CDR3 is built from 12 residues. Trimming removed 5 bases from V and 13 bases from J, with 14 bases in between. The CDR3 loop reads CASSLGTAGLFF. CDR3 bases: TGTGCCAGTAGTCTTGGGACCGCGGGGCTGTTTTTT.

The V gene is TRBV27, the J gene TRBJ2-1; unclear D gene. V lost 6 bases and J 0 bases, leaving 15 bases between the germline ends. The CDR3 runs to 16 residues. Germline-derived CDR1 and CDR2 are MNHEY and SMNVEV (reference sequence). The CDR3 reads CASSLYADGSYNEQFF. CDR3 sequence (DNA): TGTGCCAGCAGCCTTTACGCCGACGGCTCCTACAATGAGCAGTTCTTC.

The CDR3 here is CASSYTTGTYNEQFF. CDR3 coding DNA: TGTGCCAGTAGTTATACGACAGGTACCTACAATGAGCAGTTCTTC. V is TRBV19 and J is TRBJ2-1, with a possible D match to TRBD1 (6 bases). Trimming stripped 5 bases from V and 2 bases from J, with 13 bases between. The germline V gene has CDR1 LNHDA and CDR2 SQIVND (reference sequence). This CDR3 contains 15 residues.

The chain links TRBV4-1 to TRBJ2-7, with TRBD2 identical over 8 bases. Germline V gives CDR1 MGHRA, CDR2 YSYEKL. V shed 0 bases and J 0 bases; nucleotides not matched to a gene: 4. The CDR3 has 16 amino acids. The CDR3: CASSQDLSGNSYEQYF. CDR3 nucleotides: TGCGCCAGCAGCCAAGATCTTAGCGGGAACTCCTACGAGCAGTACTTC.

Concerning this clone: This sample also contains other DNA sequences that code for the same CDR3. The chain recombines TRBV6-5 with TRBJ2-7; D remains ambiguous. The CDR3 consists of 14 residues. The V gene lost 2 bases and the J gene lost 4 bases, with 12 bases spanning the gap. CDR1 MNHEY and CDR2 SVGAGI come from the germline V gene. CDR3 region: CASSYGVGTYEQYF. The CDR3 coding sequence is TGTGCCAGCAGTTACGGTGTAGGCACATACGAGCAGTACTTC.

The rearrangement links TRBV7-3 to TRBJ1-1; D unclear. The germline V and J ends were trimmed by 4 bases and 1 base, with 7 bases remaining between them. From germline, CDR1 is SGHTA and CDR2 FQGTGA. The CDR3 has 13 amino acids. The CDR3 loop is CASSSDPNTEAFF. The CDR3 DNA reads TGTGCCAGCAGCTCTGACCCGAACACTGAAGCTTTCTTT.

The CDR3 loop is CASSQTGDPSDTQYF. The CDR3 DNA sequence: TGTGCCAGCAGCCAAACAGGGGATCCGTCAGATACGCAGTATTTT. This chain uses TRBV7-7 with TRBJ2-3; 7 bases match TRBD1. Germline CDR1 is SSHAT and CDR2 is FNYEAQ (reference sequence). V was pared by 5 bases and J by 4 bases, with 9 bases of the junction left unmatched. This CDR3 is 15 amino acids long.

This rearrangement joins TRBV2 to TRBJ1-2; a possible D gene is TRBD1 (6 bases). With 6 bases removed from V and 4 bases from J, the gap between germline ends came to 15 bases. Germline-derived CDR1 and CDR2 are SNHLY and FYNNEI. The CDR3 is 14 residues long. The CDR3, as DNA: TGTGCCAGCAGCCTCGGGGACACCATCTATGGCTACACCTTC. This translates into CASSLGDTIYGYTF.

The V call is TRBV14, the J call TRBJ2-5; D tentatively fits TRBD1 or TRBD2 (6 bases each). Trimming pared 4 bases from V and 5 bases from J, leaving 17 bases between. The CDR3 extends over 15 amino acids. Germline loops: CDR1 SGHDN, CDR2 FVKESK. The CDR3 DNA is TGTGCCAGCAGCCTGCAGACGGGGGCTTGGGAGACCCAGTACTTC. Translation: CASSLQTGAWETQYF.

The chain has TRBV5-5 and TRBJ2-7, with a weak D call TRBD2 (6 bases). The CDR3 totals 13 residues. Trimming left V 0 bases short and J 7 bases short, with 11 bases between. Germline assignment: CDR1 SGHKS and CDR2 YYEKEE (reference sequence). The chain's CDR3 is CASSLAGVLEQYF. CDR3 DNA: TGTGCCAGCAGCTTGGCGGGGGTTTTGGAGCAGTACTTC.